These 5 T cell receptor beta chains share one sample of origin, sequenced in a study of T cell responses to AZD1222 COVID-19 vaccine. This table comes from immunoSEQ multiplex PCR, and its TCRdb copy is limited to in-frame clones, with some not included. The sample lists under 200,000 clones, around nine tenths occurring once. This sample comprised peripheral blood, obtained 28 days after the second AZD1222 dose. These receptors all come from an adult who received the AZD1222 COVID-19 vaccine.

The rearrangement joins TRBV27 to TRBJ2-7; TRBD1 matches 9 bases. The CDR3 extends over 15 amino acids. Germline CDR1 reads MNHEY; CDR2 reads SMNVEV (reference sequence). V was clipped by 3 bases and J by 4 bases; unmatched bases: 7. DNA of the CDR3: TGTGCCAGCAGTTTTTCCGGGACAGGGATTTACGAGCAGTACTTC. Encoded protein: CASSFSGTGIYEQYF.

The chain is built from TRBV27 and TRBJ1-1, with TRBD1 matching over 7 bases. Germline assignment: CDR1 MNHEY and CDR2 SMNVEV (reference sequence). This CDR3 region has 19 residues. V dropped 1 base and J dropped 3; count of bases not matched to a gene: 17. This CDR3 reads CASSLFGDFFGQDDTEAFF. The CDR3 coding sequence is TGTGCCAGCAGTTTATTTGGGGATTTTTTCGGACAGGACGACACTGAAGCTTTCTTT.

J is TRBJ1-3 and V is TRBV5-5; D is unclear. This CDR3 spans 14 amino acids. CDR1 is SGHKS and CDR2 is YYEKEE in the germline V gene (reference sequence). Trimming left V 1 base short and J 8 bases short, with 13 bases between. CDR3 in amino acids: CASSLLAGGDTIYF. CDR3 bases: TGTGCCAGCAGCTTGTTAGCCGGTGGGGACACCATATATTTT. Based on the CDR3 plus reference TRBV5-5 and TRBJ1-3, the full variable domain is DAGVTQSPTHLIKTRGQQVTLRCSPISGHKSVSWYQQVLGQGPQFIFQYYEKEERGRGNFPDRFSARQFPNYSSELNVNALLLGDSALYLCASSLLAGGDTIYFGEGSWLTVV.

The rearrangement links TRBV6-1 to TRBJ2-1, with TRBD1 matching 8 bases. V lost 4 bases, J lost 2 bases, and 7 bases stayed unmatched. CDR3 size: 16 residues. Germline V lookup: CDR1 MNHNS, CDR2 SASEGT. CDR3 residues: CASSGLDRVAYNEQFF. As DNA, the CDR3 is TGTGCCAGCAGTGGCCTGGACAGGGTGGCCTACAATGAGCAGTTCTTC.

CDR3 bases: TGTGCCAGTAGTATGGGTCAGAACTATGGCTACACCTTC. Amino acids: CASSMGQNYGYTF. V is TRBV19 and J is TRBJ1-2; the D is unclear. Per germline, CDR1 LNHDA and CDR2 SQIVND (reference sequence). Trimming left V 3 bases short and J 2 bases short, with 7 bases between. The CDR3 spans 13 residues.